This T cell receptor beta chain was documented in a study of cytomegalovirus exposure and HLA in healthy donors. In regard to this clone: What it binds is unknown.

Study-level points and caveats: Later analysis reportedly placed an Asian-associated ancestry cluster below the roughly 700-donor mean in N-insertions. The classifier reportedly diagnosed cytomegalovirus status with high sensitivity and specificity.

Trimming cost V 4 bases and J 1 base; bases outside gene matches: 6. The germline V gene has CDR1 SGHVS and CDR2 FQNEAQ. The CDR3 spans 16 residues. PCR involved 60 Vbeta and 13 Jbeta primers. Only in-frame clones appear in the TCRdb table, and some are missing; sequencing was by immunoSEQ multiplex PCR. The sample has some 130,000 clones, roughly 77% seen once. Sequencing was carried out using PBMCs. The origin of this receptor is a young man in good health. This chain connects TRBV7-8 to TRBJ1-1; TRBD1 matches at 10 bases. CDR3 in DNA: TGTGCCAGCAGCTCGCGGACAGGGGGAACGAACACTGAAGCTTTCTTT. Protein product: CASSSRTGGTNTEAFF.